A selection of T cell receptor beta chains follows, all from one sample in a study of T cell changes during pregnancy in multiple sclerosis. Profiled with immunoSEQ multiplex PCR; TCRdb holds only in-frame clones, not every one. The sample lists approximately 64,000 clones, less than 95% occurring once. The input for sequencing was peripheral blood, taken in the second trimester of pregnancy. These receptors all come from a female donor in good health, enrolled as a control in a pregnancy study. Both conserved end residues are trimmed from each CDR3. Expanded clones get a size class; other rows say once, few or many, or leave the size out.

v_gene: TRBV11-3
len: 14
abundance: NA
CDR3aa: ASSPRLADSYNEQF

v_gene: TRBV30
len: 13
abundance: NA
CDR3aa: ACPRRGGPLYEQF

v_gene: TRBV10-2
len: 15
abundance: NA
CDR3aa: ASSEVVAGSSYNEQF

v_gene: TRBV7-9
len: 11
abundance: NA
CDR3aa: AGGLLTNEKLF

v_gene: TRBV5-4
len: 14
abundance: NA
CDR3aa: ASSGQGLAGANTQY

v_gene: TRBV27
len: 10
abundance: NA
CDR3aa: ASSTLSHEQY

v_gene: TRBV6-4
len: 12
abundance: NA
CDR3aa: ASNSGPDTGELF

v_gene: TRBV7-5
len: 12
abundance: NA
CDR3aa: ARSSFRSVYEQY

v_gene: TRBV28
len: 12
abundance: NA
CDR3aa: ASSSGTGGNEQY

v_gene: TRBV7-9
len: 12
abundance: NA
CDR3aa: ASSPGTYTDTQY

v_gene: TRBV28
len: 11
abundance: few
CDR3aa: ASSLSVSAEAF

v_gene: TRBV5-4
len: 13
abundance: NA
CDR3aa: ASSLAQGALETQY

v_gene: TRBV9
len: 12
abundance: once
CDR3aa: ASSVDSGSYEQY

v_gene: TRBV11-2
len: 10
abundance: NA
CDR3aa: ASSFNRDEQY

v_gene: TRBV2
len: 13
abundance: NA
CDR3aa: ASSEYPHEAGELF

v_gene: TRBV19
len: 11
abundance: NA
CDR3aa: ASSYADRGEQY

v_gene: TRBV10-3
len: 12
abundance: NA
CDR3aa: AIRGAGSNQPQH

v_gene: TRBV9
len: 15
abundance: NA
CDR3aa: ASSVDPSGLLTDTQY

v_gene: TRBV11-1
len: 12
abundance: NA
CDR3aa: ASSPLGGAAEKF

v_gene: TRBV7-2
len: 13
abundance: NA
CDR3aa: ASTFGQVNTGELF

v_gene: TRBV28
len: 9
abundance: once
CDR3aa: ASSSLSEQF

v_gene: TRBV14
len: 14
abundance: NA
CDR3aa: ASSPLHSSGRGEQF

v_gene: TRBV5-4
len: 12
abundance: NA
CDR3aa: ASSFRDLNTEAF

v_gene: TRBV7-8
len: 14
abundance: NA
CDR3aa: ASSLSGAASGNTIY

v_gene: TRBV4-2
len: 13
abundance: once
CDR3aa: ASSPAEGPDYEQY

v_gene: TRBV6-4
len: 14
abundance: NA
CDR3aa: ASSDTRLADTGELF

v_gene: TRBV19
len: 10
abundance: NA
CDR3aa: ASIGSVNEQF

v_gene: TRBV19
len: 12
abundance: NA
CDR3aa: ASSIGDMNTEAF

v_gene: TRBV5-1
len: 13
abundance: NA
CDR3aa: ASSLGQGLNTEAF

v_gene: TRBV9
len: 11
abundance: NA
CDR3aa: ASSVGGQETQY

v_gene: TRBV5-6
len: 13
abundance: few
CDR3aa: ASSVGAGQNQPQH

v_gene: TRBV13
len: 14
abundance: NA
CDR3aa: ASRFKKTGGDYGYT

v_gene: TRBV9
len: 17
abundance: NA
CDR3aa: ASSFQQTGLGVTNEKLF

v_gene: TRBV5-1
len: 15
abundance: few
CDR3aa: ASSDVPPGQGDNEQF

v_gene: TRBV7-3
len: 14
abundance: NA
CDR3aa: ASSPSLAGAYNEQF

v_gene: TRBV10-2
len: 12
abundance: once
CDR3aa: ASSLAGDPDTQY

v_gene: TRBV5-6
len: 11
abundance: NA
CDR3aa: ASSFGGAHEQY

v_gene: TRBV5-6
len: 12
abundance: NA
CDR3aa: ASSFRPGAYEQY

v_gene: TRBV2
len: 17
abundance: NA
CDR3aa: ASTLTRNQREVRQETQY

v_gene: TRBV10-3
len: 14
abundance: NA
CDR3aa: AIRGGLGLGANVLT

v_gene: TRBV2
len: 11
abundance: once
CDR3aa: ASRDRGFYGYT

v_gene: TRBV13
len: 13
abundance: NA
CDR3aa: ASSSDLGGLYGYT

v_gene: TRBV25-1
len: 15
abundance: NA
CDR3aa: ASSEGGLWGENTEAF

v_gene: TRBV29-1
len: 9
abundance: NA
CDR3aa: SVRQGDTQY

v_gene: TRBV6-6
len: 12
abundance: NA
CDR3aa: ASRRSTGNTEAF

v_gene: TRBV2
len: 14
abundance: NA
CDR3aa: ASSGVRLAGQETQY

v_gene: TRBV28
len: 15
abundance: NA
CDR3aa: ASSLSRWGVVNTEAF

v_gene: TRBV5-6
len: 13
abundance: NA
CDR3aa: ASSLGLARQETQY

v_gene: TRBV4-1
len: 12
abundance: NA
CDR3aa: ASSPGLGGDTQY

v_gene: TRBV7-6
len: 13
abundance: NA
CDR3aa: ASSLAEGVTQPQH

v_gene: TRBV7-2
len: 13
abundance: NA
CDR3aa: ASSFNWDRRNIQY

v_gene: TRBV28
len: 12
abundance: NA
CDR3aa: ASSFGQGRETQY

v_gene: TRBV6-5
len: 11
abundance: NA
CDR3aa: ASRGTGGEKLF

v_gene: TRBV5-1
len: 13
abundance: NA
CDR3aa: ASSLYYGSNQPQH